What follows is one T cell receptor (beta chain) and its context. TCRdb keeps only in-frame clones here, not all; method: immunoSEQ multiplex PCR. Here the sample spans about 62,000 clones, approximately 92% being singletons. CDR3 length: 17 residues. V lost 0 bases, J lost 2 bases, and 6 bases stayed unmatched. Germline V gives CDR1 LGHDT, CDR2 YNNKEL (reference sequence). These data originate in a study of blood T cell repertoires in COVID-19. Sequenced material: peripheral blood. This sequence joins TRBV3-1 (or the pseudogene TRBV3-2) and TRBJ2-7; 11 bases match TRBD1. The source is a woman in her sixties with COVID-19, enrolled during active disease. This CDR3 is CASSQDIPGQGAYEQYF. The CDR3, as DNA: TGTGCCAGCAGCCAAGATATACCGGGACAGGGGGCCTACGAGCAGTACTTC.